The rows below give T cell receptor beta chains drawn from one sample of a study of Ad26.COV2.S vaccination and SARS-CoV-2 variants. Generated by immunoSEQ multiplex PCR, the TCRdb table keeps only in-frame clones and is missing some. Here the sample spans roughly 700,000 clones, more than 80% being singletons. The sample here was peripheral blood, taken in a trial of Ad26.COV2.S vaccine versus placebo. The receptors here all came from a person aged 18-65 years who received the Ad26.COV2.S COVID-19 vaccine or a placebo. The CDR3 runs from the conserved cysteine through the conserved F or W. The D gene is left open where the match is weak. Some rows mark clone size as missing; the rest say once, few, many or name a class of expanded clone.

>TRBD2|TRBV30|TRBJ2-3|NA
TGTGCCTGGAGTGTACTATCTAGCGGGAGGTGGGCACGAGGCACAGATACGCAGTATTTT
CAWSVLSSGRWARGTDTQYF
>TRBD2|TRBV27|TRBJ2-7|once
TGTGCCAGTTCACAGCGGGAGGGCCCCCCGCGGCAGTACTTC
CASSQREGPPRQYF
>NA|TRBV12-5|TRBJ1-1|NA
TGTGCTAGTGGTCCAGGGAAGGATTACACTGAAGCTTTCTTT
CASGPGKDYTEAFF
>TRBD1|TRBV29-1|TRBJ1-5|NA
TGCAGCGTTGGCACAGGGGGGACCAATCAGCCCCAGCATTTT
CSVGTGGTNQPQHF
>TRBD1|TRBV3-1/TRBV3-2|TRBJ2-2|NA
TGTGCCAGCAGGACAGGGGGGAACACCGGGGAGCTGTTTTTT
CASRTGGNTGELFF
>TRBD1|TRBV30|TRBJ1-6|NA
TGTGCCTGGAGTGCCGGACAGGCTAATTCACCCCTCCACTTT
CAWSAGQANSPLHF
>NA|TRBV7-6|TRBJ2-5|NA
TGTGCCAGCAGCTTAGAGGCGGGAGAGACCCAGTACTTC
CASSLEAGETQYF
>NA|TRBV18|TRBJ1-1|NA
TGTGCCAGCTCACCCACGGGGGTGAACACTGAAGCTTTCTTT
CASSPTGVNTEAFF
>NA|TRBV6-5|TRBJ1-4|few
TGTGCCAGCAGGAGGCAGGCTGCAACTAATGAAAAACTGTTTTTT
CASRRQAATNEKLFF
>TRBD1|TRBV6-5|TRBJ2-1|NA
TGTGCCAGCAGTCTGGGACAGGGCGATGAGCAGTTCTTC
CASSLGQGDEQFF
>TRBD2|TRBV30|TRBJ2-1|NA
TGTGCCTGGAGTGTTACGGGACTAGCGGAATACAATGAGCAGTTCTTC
CAWSVTGLAEYNEQFF
>NA|TRBV7-9|TRBJ2-3|NA
TGTGCCAGCAGCTTAGAAATTGGGGCCTGGGATACGCAGTATTTT
CASSLEIGAWDTQYF
>NA|TRBV10-2|TRBJ1-1|NA
TGCGCCAGCAGTGACGACAGGTTGAACACTGAAGCTTTCTTT
CASSDDRLNTEAFF
>NA|TRBV5-1|TRBJ2-5|once
TGCGCCAGCAGCTTGGGGTCATCTATAGAGACCCAGTACTTC
CASSLGSSIETQYF
>NA|TRBV9|TRBJ1-1|NA
TGTGCCAGCAGCGTAGTTGGGGATCGAGCTTTCTTT
CASSVVGDRAFF
>TRBD1|TRBV5-4|TRBJ2-2|NA
TGTGCCAGCAGCACCCGAGACAGGGCGAACACCGGGGAGCTGTTTTTT
CASSTRDRANTGELFF
>TRBD2|TRBV5-4|TRBJ2-7|few
TGTGCCAGCAGCTTGGGACTAGCGGTCTACGAGCAGTACTTC
CASSLGLAVYEQYF
>NA|TRBV29-1|TRBJ1-1|NA
TGCAGCGTTGAAGGGCAGAAGAACACTGAAGCTTTCTTT
CSVEGQKNTEAFF
>NA|TRBV18|TRBJ2-2|NA
TGTGCCAGCTCACCAGACACCGGGGAGCTGTTTTTT
CASSPDTGELFF
>NA|TRBV4-1|TRBJ1-1|NA
TGCGCCAGCAGCGCGGACACTGAAGCTTTCTTT
CASSADTEAFF
>NA|TRBV6-5|TRBJ2-7|NA
TGTGCCTCCGGCGCCTACGAGCAGTACTTC
CASGAYEQYF
>NA|TRBV11-3|TRBJ1-6|NA
TGTGCCAGCAGCTTAATGGGAAATTCACCCCTCCACTTT
CASSLMGNSPLHF
>NA|TRBV24-1|TRBJ2-1|NA
TGTGCCACCAGTGACGAAGGGGTAGGGTACAATGAGCAGTTCTTC
CATSDEGVGYNEQFF
>TRBD1|TRBV7-8|TRBJ1-5|NA
TGTGCCAGCAGCCCCGACAGGGGCCAGCCCCAGCATTTT
CASSPDRGQPQHF
>NA|TRBV6-5|TRBJ2-7|NA
TGTGCCAGCAGTACCCTCGCGGGGACCTACGAGCAGTACTTC
CASSTLAGTYEQYF
>TRBD1|TRBV19|TRBJ1-2|once
TGTGCCAGTAGTATAGCGGCAGGGGGTTCCTTCTATGGCTACACCTTC
CASSIAAGGSFYGYTF
>TRBD2|TRBV6-5|TRBJ2-7|NA
TGTGCCAGCAGACCCGAAAGGACTAGCTCCTACGAGCAGTACTTC
CASRPERTSSYEQYF
>TRBD1|TRBV24-1|TRBJ2-4|NA
TGTGCCACCAGTGACCCGGGACAGAAGGGAAACATTCAGTACTTC
CATSDPGQKGNIQYF
>NA|TRBV5-1|TRBJ1-1|NA
TGCGCCAGCAGCTTGGAAGTGAGGGTTAAAGTTCCTGAAGCTTTCTTT
CASSLEVRVKVPEAFF
>NA|TRBV4-1|TRBJ1-3|NA
TGCGCCAGCAGCCAGTCGATTATCTCTGGAAACACCATATATTTT
CASSQSIISGNTIYF
>TRBD1|TRBV5-6|TRBJ2-5|NA
TGTGCCAGCAGCTGGTACCGCGGGACAGGGAGGCAGACCCAGTACTTC
CASSWYRGTGRQTQYF
>TRBD1|TRBV5-1|TRBJ1-6|NA
TGCGCCAGCAGCTTGGCAGGGGGGAATAATTCACCCCTCCACTTT
CASSLAGGNNSPLHF
>TRBD2|TRBV9|TRBJ2-2|NA
TGTGCCAGCAGCGCGGCGGGGGGCCGGAACACCGGGGAGCTGTTTTTT
CASSAAGGRNTGELFF
>NA|TRBV6-5|TRBJ2-7|NA
TGTGCCAGCAGTTACCCTGGAAGTAAGAGAGCCGCGTACTTC
CASSYPGSKRAAYF
>TRBD1|TRBV6-5|TRBJ1-2|NA
TGTGCCGCTAGGTCTTCGGGACAGGGCTATGGCTACACCTTC
CAARSSGQGYGYTF
>TRBD1|TRBV13|TRBJ1-1|NA
TGTGCCAGCAGCGTAGGGACAGTCAGGAACACTGAAGCTTTCTTT
CASSVGTVRNTEAFF
>NA|TRBV7-9|TRBJ2-7|few
TGTGCCAGCAGCTTACGGGGCGAGCAGTACTTC
CASSLRGEQYF
>TRBD2|TRBV28|TRBJ2-1|NA
TGTGCCAGCAGTTTACCGGGACTAGTCTCTCAGCAGTTCTTC
CASSLPGLVSQQFF
>NA|TRBV6-5|TRBJ2-7|NA
TGTGCCAGCAGTTACTCGAAGTTGCGCGGAGTCTACGAGCAGTACTTC
CASSYSKLRGVYEQYF
>NA|TRBV10-3|TRBJ2-7|NA
TGTGCCGCCTTAGGAGGCGGCGAGCAGTACTTC
CAALGGGEQYF
>NA|TRBV5-6|TRBJ2-1|once
TGTGCCAGCGGACTCTCGCCACACAATGAGCAGTTCTTC
CASGLSPHNEQFF
>NA|TRBV18|TRBJ2-1|NA
TGTGCCAGCTCATTATCGGGTTCGGGCAATGAGCAGTTCTTC
CASSLSGSGNEQFF
>TRBD2|TRBV10-3|TRBJ2-7|once
TGTGCCATCGAGGGTAGCGGGAGATTGGGGGAGCAGTACTTC
CAIEGSGRLGEQYF
>NA|TRBV9|TRBJ2-2|NA
TGTGCCAGCAGGCGGGGTGACGGGGAGCTGTTTTTT
CASRRGDGELFF
>NA|TRBV5-4|TRBJ2-1|NA
TGTGCCAGCAGCTTGGCGGGGCACAACAATGAGCAGTTCTTC
CASSLAGHNNEQFF
>NA|TRBV10-3|TRBJ2-1|many
TGTGCCATCAGTGGACAGGTGGGGGCCTCCTTTTACAATGAGCAGTTCTTC
CAISGQVGASFYNEQFF